The table lists the clone carrying this TCR beta chain with a few counts. This record belongs to a study of technical replicates of blood from a handful of donors. The CDR3 has 11 residues. Germline V CDR1 and CDR2: KGHSH, LQKENI. The method was immunoSEQ multiplex PCR; TCRdb's version includes in-frame clones alone and lacks a portion of them. The sample holds 70,000 to 85,000 clones, around 95% seen once. This rearrangement joins TRBV18 to TRBJ1-4, with D possibly matching TRBD1 (6 bases). What was sequenced was T cells isolated from PBMCs. The TCR sequence derives from a human donor in good health. This chain's CDR3 is CGGPDDEKLFF. The CDR3 DNA is TGTGGGGGGCCCGACGATGAAAAACTGTTTTTT.